This T cell receptor beta chain was captured in a study of OX40 agonist ivuxolimab in advanced cancers. This clone was counted between two and nine times. This CDR3 is built from 15 residues. Germline-derived CDR1 and CDR2 are LNHDA and SQIVND (reference sequence). Losses at the gene ends were 5 bases for V and 4 bases for J; bases not matched to a gene: 6. TCRdb keeps only in-frame clones here, not all; method: immunoSEQ multiplex PCR. This sample carries 68,000 or so clones, roughly 80% of them seen once, and the ten largest clones take under 1.5%. The chain uses TRBV19 and TRBJ2-3; TRBD2 aligns across 10 bases. Here the sequenced sample was CD4+ or CD8+ T cells sorted from blood, taken in a trial of the OX40 agonist ivuxolimab. The receptor was derived from an adult with an advanced solid tumor such as melanoma, head and neck, liver or kidney cancer. The CDR3 protein is CASSLAGAQADTQYF. In nucleotides, the CDR3 is TGTGCCAGTAGTCTAGCGGGGGCTCAGGCAGATACGCAGTATTTT.